The sequence of this T cell receptor (beta chain) was determined in a study of cytomegalovirus exposure and HLA in healthy donors. Whole-study findings and limits: Researchers reported in a later analysis that a missense DCLRE1C variant was tied to TCR beta V- and J-gene trimming. Reported performance of the classifier showed diagnosis of cytomegalovirus status with high specificity and sensitivity. An analysis that came later showed most CMV-associated TCR beta chains appearing HLA-restricted.

As regards this clone: Its antigen is still unknown.

In nominal health when sampled, donors likely had unrecorded immune exposures nonetheless. The PCR employed 60 Vbeta primers together with 13 Jbeta primers. Profiling relied on immunoSEQ multiplex PCR, and the TCRdb table lists in-frame clones only, not all of them. In the table there are 230,000 or so clones, 85% to 95% of which are singletons. This receptor was identified in a girl aged 2 to 10 in good health and CMV-seronegative. The sequenced sample consisted of PBMCs.

The CDR3 spells CASGGGHRNQPQHF. The CDR3 coding sequence is TGTGCTAGTGGGGGGGGGCATCGGAATCAGCCCCAGCATTTT. The chain links TRBV12-5 to TRBJ1-5, with D possibly TRBD1 on 6 matching bases. CDR1 and CDR2 (germline): LGHNT, FRNRAP. This CDR3 has 14 amino acids. V gave up 6 bases and J gave up 4 bases, with 13 bases separating them.